This T cell receptor beta chain appears in the sequencing data of a study of cytomegalovirus exposure and HLA in healthy donors (dated by TCRdb to about 2017). Context from the whole study: In an earlier analysis of around 540 of the donors, approximately 300 Gb of sequence data and just under 120 million unique TCR beta sequences from 180 million or so T cells were reported. Approximately 330 gigabases of sequencing data and roughly 80 million unique TCR sequences made up an early release that covered approximately 620 HLA-typed donors. Of the 300 to 500 genotyped donors, less than 85% were placed in the genetic ancestry cluster associated with self-reported Caucasian donors. The study aimed to test whether cataloging public T cell receptors could reveal signatures of past pathogen exposure. The T cell repertoires of 700 or so subjects were profiled by immunosequencing and related to cytomegalovirus serostatus. Besides the first cohort of 500 to 700 subjects, a separate validation cohort made up of roughly 130 different subjects was used. To predict cytomegalovirus infection status, the study combined high-throughput TCR immunosequencing, statistical association of individual TCRs with disease status, and machine learning. A later analysis re-examined previously published TCR beta repertoires from several hundred donors and added high-resolution HLA genotyping to investigate patterns of TCR occurrence. Rather than drawing on any new phenotypic data, the later analysis identified candidate immune exposures from TCR beta sequences and the way those sequences occurred across donors. An earlier analysis of around 540 of the donors applied high-throughput TCR beta sequencing to assess whether each TCR beta V gene segment acted as functional or pseudogenic. Donor age, sex, ethnicity and CMV serostatus were compiled together with the repertoire data. Genome-wide SNP genotypes for about three fifths of the 666 donors were used in a later genetic analysis, which treated that subset as a discovery cohort. Every discovery cohort repertoire had been produced on one sequencing platform. HLA typing covered class I and class II loci at four-digit resolution. The number of donors typed differed by locus, with about 620-630 for A, B, C, DRB1 and DQB1, more than 500 for DQA1, approximately 580 for DPA1, and approximately 470 for DPB1. Several DR-DQ haplotypes were handled as single units for association and clustering because linkage in the cohort was strong. Among some 410 genotyped donors of the cohort, an average of about 240,000 unique TCR beta nucleotide sequences were sequenced per donor, about a sixth of them non-productive. What the study reported, not specific to this receptor: Cytomegalovirus status was reported to be diagnosed by the classifier with high specificity and sensitivity in both the original and validation cohorts. Because the 87-base-pair reads could not distinguish some IMGT-functional V segments, including TRBV6-2 and TRBV6-3, those segments were excluded. In vitro tests confirmed that a few of the cytomegalovirus-associated TCR beta chains recognize cytomegalovirus antigens. V-gene and J-gene trimming of TCR beta chains was associated with a missense DCLRE1C variant in a later genetic analysis, and the association was replicated in an independent cohort. Because some donors lacked HLA typing at each locus, the association tests relied only on the typed subset. In a later genetic analysis, fewer N-insertions in productive TCRs were reported among donors in an Asian-associated ancestry cluster than the roughly 640-donor mean. Presence/absence analyses assumed roughly uniform sequencing depth across donors, an assumption that may not hold. A later analysis found that HLA-associated TCR beta chains were more clonally expanded and had lower generation probabilities than equally common non-associated chains. In a later analysis, the rate of TCR association differed among HLA loci, with DRB1 alleles having the most associated TCRs and HLA-C alleles having the fewest. A group of highly shared sequence variants was considered likely to be a technical artifact of the sequencing pipeline. According to the authors, the approach could potentially be generalized to other disease states and immunological phenotypes. The earlier analysis of around 600 of the donors excluded fewer than 20 rarely observed V segments, including chromosome 9 orphons, because counts were too low. Linkage disequilibrium might explain the correlated functional status among segregating V segments, but an unknown experimental factor could not be excluded. Most TCR sequences were observed very rarely across donors, whereas some public TCRs were present in many individuals. A further reported finding was that TCR beta sequences accurately predicted the HLA-A and HLA-B alleles for most subjects in the first cohort. Specific HLA alleles were associated with over 15,000 TCR beta sequences at a false discovery rate of 0.05 in a later analysis. CMV serostatus was the only immune exposure information available for the cohort. Only TCR beta chains were sequenced in this cohort, and the absence of alpha or paired-chain data limited detectable features. According to a later analysis, parvovirus B19, influenza, CMV and Epstein-Barr virus appeared linked to several top co-occurrence clusters. When HLA alleles, especially DR and DQ, strongly co-occurred, TCR associations were difficult to assign to individual alleles. The study gave a list of more than 150 TCR beta chains associated with cytomegalovirus. According to a later analysis, most CMV-associated TCR beta chains appeared to be HLA-restricted, and the HLA associations seemed to be driven largely by CMV exposure. Broadly in line with IMGT annotations, most TCR beta V segments showed up in productive rearrangements about 87% or about 30% of the time in an earlier analysis of a few hundred of the donors.

This clone was counted between two and nine times. The specificity of this receptor is unknown. No base quality values were provided; no much bigger clone lies one nucleotide off. Library prep was done by the immunoSEQ multiplex PCR assay. The multiplex PCR relied on a mix of 60 forward primers for TCR Vbeta segments and 13 reverse primers for TCR Jbeta segments. The CDR3 region of rearranged TCR beta genes was amplified from genomic DNA with a multiplex PCR assay. Amplified TCR beta libraries were sequenced as 87-base-pair reads on the Illumina HiSeq System. Regarding the original processing steps: A later analysis tallied 75 million to 95 million unique TCR beta chains across the 666 repertoires, and about 10 million of those chains were shared by two or more donors. A nearest-neighbor algorithm error-corrected the raw reads and collapsed the reads into unique sequences, merging closely related sequences to remove PCR and sequencing errors. CDR3 sequences were aligned to IMGT reference sequences to assign V, D and J gene segments. For a sequence to be retained, a match of at least six nucleotides was required to both a V gene segment and a J gene segment. Rearrangements were classified as productive when the CDR3 lacked stop codons and remained in frame with V and J, and all other rearrangements were classified as non-productive. Following IMGT convention, CDR3 was defined as the stretch from the second conserved V-encoded cysteine up to the conserved J-encoded phenylalanine. The earlier analysis of some 550 of the donors excluded any sequence lacking an unambiguous match to a single V gene segment. In an earlier analysis of roughly 600 of the donors, a V segment was called functional when productive rearrangements were above 56.7%, and segregating when the standard deviation between donors exceeded 5%. To diagnose cytomegalovirus status from the catalog of TCR beta chain sequences, a statistical classification framework was built. In a later analysis, TCR nucleotide sequences were compared against IMGT/GENE-DB human TR gene sequences so that V and J genes could be assigned. Using the TCRdist pipeline, a later analysis assigned CDR3 sequences along with most-parsimonious VDJ recombination scenarios. In a later analysis, each TCR beta chain was defined by its CDR3 amino acid sequence together with its V-gene family, and reads without a unique V-gene family were excluded. In a later analysis, around 650 highly shared, low-generation-probability nucleotide sequences were removed to address suspected cross-contamination and a sequencing artifact. In a later analysis, a clonal expansion index was calculated for each public chain from normalized within-repertoire ranks of inferred template counts. In a later analysis, generation probabilities were computed with a VDJ recombination model fitted to out-of-frame rearrangements, and the resulting probabilities were checked against IGoR. A later analysis scored TCR-TCR, TCR-HLA and TCR-CMV co-occurrence with hypergeometric tests, applying a repertoire-size bias correction to TCR pairs. In a later analysis, false discovery rates were estimated by permuting HLA or CMV assignments 20 times. A later analysis grouped co-occurring TCRs with DBSCAN, adding TCRdist sequence similarity when clustering within HLA-allele-positive subsets. Repertoires with fewer than 30,000 or more than 120,000 public chains were left out of co-occurrence clustering, as were five repertoires with anomalous nucleotide sharing. The table was pulled from immuneACCESS by TCRdb, which kept in-frame rearrangements only. Such tables lose some clones; where checked, under half of the loss comes from unresolved V genes, and the rest has no known cause. V, J and clone size were drawn from that table, and D and trimming were deduced from the DNA. This sample has under 95,000 clones in its table, and 7.6% of those were observed once. Of the sample, about 2% falls within the top ten clones.

The cohort consisted of approximately 670 healthy bone marrow donors. Cohort members were all nominally healthy when sampled, although unrecorded immune exposures were likely present. The donor was CMV seronegative and belonged to the group of over 300 seronegative cohort members. Every donor gave a peripheral blood sample, and the peripheral blood mononuclear cells from that sample were used for TCR beta sequencing. Genomic DNA extraction from the blood cell samples was performed with the Qiagen DNeasy Blood Extraction Kit. Trimming removed 5 bases from V and 5 bases from J, leaving 12 bases between the germline ends. Counted from cysteine to phenylalanine, this CDR3 has 13 amino acids. This entry keeps only the CDR3 DNA: 39 bases, framed from base 1. CDR1 MNHNY and CDR2 SVGAGI are derived from the germline V gene (reference sequence).

The sequence was obtained from a man aged 45-65 years in good health and CMV-seronegative. The chain is made from TRBV6-6 and TRBJ1-2; no confident D gene assignment can be made. The specimen sequenced was PBMCs. Here is the DNA: TGTGCCAGCAGTACTGCCCGAGGTTATGGCTACACCTTC. The translation is CASSTARGYGYTF.